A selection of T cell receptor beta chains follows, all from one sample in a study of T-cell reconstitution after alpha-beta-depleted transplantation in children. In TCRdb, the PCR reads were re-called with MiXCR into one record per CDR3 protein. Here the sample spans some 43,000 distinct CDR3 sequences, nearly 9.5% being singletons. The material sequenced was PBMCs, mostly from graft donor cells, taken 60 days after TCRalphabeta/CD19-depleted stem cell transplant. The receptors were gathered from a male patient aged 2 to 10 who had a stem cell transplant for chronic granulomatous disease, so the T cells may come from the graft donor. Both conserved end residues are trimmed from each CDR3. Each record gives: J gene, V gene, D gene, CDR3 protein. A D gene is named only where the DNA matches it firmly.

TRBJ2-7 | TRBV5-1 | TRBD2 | ASSSGLAGGFDEQY
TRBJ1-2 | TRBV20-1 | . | SARDLARPNYGYT
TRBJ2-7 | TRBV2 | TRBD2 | ASSDGRAYEQY
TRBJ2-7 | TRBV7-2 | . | ASSLIGTKSIFYEQY
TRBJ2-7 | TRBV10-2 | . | ASRESPVYEQY
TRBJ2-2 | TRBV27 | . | ASRSGLTGELF
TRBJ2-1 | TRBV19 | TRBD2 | ASTVAGGNEQF
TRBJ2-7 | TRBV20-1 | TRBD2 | SARARLARYEQY
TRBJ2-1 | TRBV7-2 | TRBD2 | ASSSSSGRTEQF
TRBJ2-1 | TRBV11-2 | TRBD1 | ASSWGQGARRDYNEQF
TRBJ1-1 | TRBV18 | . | ASSPLGTEAF
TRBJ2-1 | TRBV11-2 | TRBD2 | ASSLGAGGPYNEQF
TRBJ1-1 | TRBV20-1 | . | SARTANTEAF
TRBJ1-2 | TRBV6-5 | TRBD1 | ASSYLPTGAQSYGYT
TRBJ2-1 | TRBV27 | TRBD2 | ASSLWGGTRSYNEQF
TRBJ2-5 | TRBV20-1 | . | KGADDEETQY
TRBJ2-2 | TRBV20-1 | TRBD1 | SANNRGRGTGELF
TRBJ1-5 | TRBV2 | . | ASSAVNQPQH
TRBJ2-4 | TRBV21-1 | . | ASSKARYIQY
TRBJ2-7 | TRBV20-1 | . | SARDVRLAHEQY
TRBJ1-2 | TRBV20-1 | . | SARGGYGYT
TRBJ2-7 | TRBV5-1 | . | ASSLNRDILAYEQY
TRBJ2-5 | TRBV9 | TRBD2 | ASSTGLAASQETQY
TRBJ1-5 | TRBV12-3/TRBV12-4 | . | ASSRPGKNQPQH
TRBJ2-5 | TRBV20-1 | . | SVKAGGRPKETQY
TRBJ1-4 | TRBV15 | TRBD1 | ATSSLGTGHEKLF
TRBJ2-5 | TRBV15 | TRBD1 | ATSRTTGAASEETQY
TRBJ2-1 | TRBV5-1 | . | ASRLSPGLSYNEQF
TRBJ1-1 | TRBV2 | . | ASSEANSLNTEAF
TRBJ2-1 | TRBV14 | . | ASSPLLTAVQF
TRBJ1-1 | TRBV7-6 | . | ASSLVSGGTEAF
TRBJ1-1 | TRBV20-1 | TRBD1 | SAAGTGTGNTEAF
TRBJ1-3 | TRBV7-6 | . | ASSRGPGSGNTIY
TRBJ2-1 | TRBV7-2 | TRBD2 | ASSGGLAYNEQF
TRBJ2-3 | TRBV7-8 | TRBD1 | ASSPRTGGADTQY
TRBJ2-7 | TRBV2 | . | ASSTTDYEQY
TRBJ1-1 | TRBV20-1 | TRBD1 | SARTGTSMNTEAF
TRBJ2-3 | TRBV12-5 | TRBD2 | ASGLSQLAGWSDTQY
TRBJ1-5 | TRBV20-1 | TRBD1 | SAIQQGYSNQPQH
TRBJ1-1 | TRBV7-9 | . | ASSPLASGANEAF
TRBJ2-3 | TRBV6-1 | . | ATEGRKRVDTQY
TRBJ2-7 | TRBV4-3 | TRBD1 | ASSLRGDRLYEQY
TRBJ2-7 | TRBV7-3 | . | ASSLRGGGLYEQY
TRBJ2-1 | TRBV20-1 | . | SARVPGLSYNEQF
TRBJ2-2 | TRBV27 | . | ASPPKAGNTGELF
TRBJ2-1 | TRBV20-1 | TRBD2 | SAQRESSYNEQF
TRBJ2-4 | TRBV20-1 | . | SASDYLAKNIQY
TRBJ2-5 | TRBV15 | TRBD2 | ATSRAGLAGGGETQY
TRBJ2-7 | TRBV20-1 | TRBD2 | SVPGSGSGEQY
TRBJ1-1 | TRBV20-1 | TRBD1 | SAVGRTGKVTAF
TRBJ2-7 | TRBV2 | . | ASNPDSYEQY
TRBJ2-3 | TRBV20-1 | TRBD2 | SASPWASGRRTDTQY
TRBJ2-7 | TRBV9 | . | ASSVEATDYEQY
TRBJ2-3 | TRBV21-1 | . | ASSSGQGGPAGAGTDTQY
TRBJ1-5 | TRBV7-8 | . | ASSLDVRANQPQH
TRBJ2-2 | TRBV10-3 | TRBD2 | AISESLAGGTGELF
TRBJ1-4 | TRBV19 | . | ASSPGATNEKLF
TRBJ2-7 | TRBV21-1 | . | ASSRQSGCSYEQY
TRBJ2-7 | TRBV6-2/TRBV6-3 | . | ASSYNYEQY